The count of the clone carrying this T cell receptor beta chain is one. The sample comes from a study of T cell clonotyping in hematopoietic cell transplantation. Noted time point: recipient sample about 28 days before transplant, after cytoreduction. Profiling relied on immunoSEQ multiplex PCR, and the TCRdb table lists in-frame clones only, not all of them. The repertoire includes 35,000 to 50,000 clones, about 85% of them detected once, and about 2.6% sits in the top ten. The CDR3 has 16 residues. V shed 1 base and J shed 0 bases, with 10 bases lying between them. Germline CDR1 is SGHTA and CDR2 is FQGNSA.

The V gene is TRBV7-2, the J gene TRBJ1-3; D is unresolved. The sample in question was peripheral blood mononuclear cells, obtained before stem cell transplant. The origin of this receptor is a man in his sixties with acute myeloid leukemia. Some clones in this sample may be carry-over from other donors' samples. The CDR3 coding sequence is TGTGCCAGCAGCTTAGAGTGGCCGGGCTCTGGAAACACCATATATTTT. Translated, it gives CASSLEWPGSGNTIYF. The full variable domain, in which reference TRBV7-2 and TRBJ1-3 provide the parts outside the CDR3, is GAGVSQSPSNKVTEKGKDVELRCDPISGHTALYWYRQSLGQGLEFLIYFQGNSAPDKSGLPSDRFSAERTGGSVSTLTIQRTQQEDSAVYLCASSLEWPGSGNTIYFGEGSWLTVV.